A selection of T cell receptor beta chains follows, all from one sample in a study of HIV-infected patients and healthy controls. One entry per CDR3 protein results from TCRdb running MiXCR on the 5' RACE reads. The sample lists around 20,000 distinct CDR3 sequences; approximately 18% were seen once. Specimen: CD8+ T cells from blood. The receptors originated from a human donor in good health. Both conserved end residues are part of each CDR3. Fields, in order: clone size, D gene, J gene, V gene, CDR3 protein, CDR3 DNA. D genes are given only for firm matches. A row's size may be missing; if present it is once, few, many or a size class.

NA TRBD2 TRBJ2-3 TRBV10-3 CAISATPSGGADTQYF TGTGCCATCAGTGCCACCCCTAGCGGGGGGGCAGATACGCAGTATTTT
many TRBD2 TRBJ2-3 TRBV6-1 CASSKPTVLAGRTDTQYF TGTGCCAGCAGTAAACCAACGGTACTAGCGGGAAGGACAGATACGCAGTATTTT
NA TRBD2 TRBJ2-2 TRBV4-1 CASSQGPPGLAGDTGELFF TGCGCCAGCAGCCAAGGCCCCCCCGGACTAGCGGGAGACACCGGGGAGCTGTTTTTT
many NA TRBJ1-2 TRBV9 CASCGGPGYTF TGTGCCAGCTGTGGGGGTCCCGGCTACACCTTC
few TRBD2 TRBJ2-3 TRBV6-4 CASSETSGTDTQYF TGTGCCAGCAGTGAGACTAGCGGCACAGATACGCAGTATTTT
NA TRBD2 TRBJ2-7 TRBV19 CASSIDGGSYEQCF TGTGCCAGTAGTATCGACGGGGGGTCCTACGAGCAGTGCTTC
NA NA TRBJ1-1 TRBV14 CASSQDLGGWDTEAFF TGTGCCAGCAGCCAAGATCTGGGGGGCTGGGACACTGAAGCTTTCTTT
few NA TRBJ1-4 TRBV5-6 CASSVRASKDEKLFF TGTGCCAGCAGCGTACGGGCCTCGAAGGATGAAAAACTGTTTTTT
NA NA TRBJ1-1 TRBV5-1 CASSLGGRWTEAFF TGCGCCAGCAGCTTGGGAGGGCGGTGGACTGAAGCTTTCTTT
many NA TRBJ2-5 TRBV24-1 CATSSRDNQETQYF TGTGCCACCAGTTCCCGGGACAACCAAGAGACCCAGTACTTC
many TRBD1 TRBJ2-1 TRBV11-3 CASSFDGQGADNEQFF TGTGCCAGCAGCTTCGACGGACAGGGTGCGGACAATGAGCAGTTCTTC
NA TRBD1 TRBJ1-5 TRBV29-1 CSIRQGGQPQHF TGCAGTATTCGACAGGGTGGTCAGCCCCAGCATTTT
many TRBD2 TRBJ2-7 TRBV7-9 CASSSETSGPEQYF TGTGCCAGCAGCTCAGAGACTAGCGGCCCTGAGCAGTACTTC
many NA TRBJ1-2 TRBV27 CASSLKPGPHGYTF TGTGCCAGCAGTTTAAAGCCAGGGCCCCATGGCTACACCTTC
NA TRBD1 TRBJ2-3 TRBV13 CASSSRQGSRTDTQYF TGTGCCAGCAGCTCTAGACAGGGGTCGAGAACAGATACGCAGTATTTT
NA NA TRBJ2-2 TRBV5-6 CASSLAIRPGELFF TGTGCCAGCAGCTTGGCCATCCGTCCCGGGGAGCTGTTTTTT
many TRBD2 TRBJ2-1 TRBV11-3 CASSLGVAAGGHEQFF TGTGCCAGCAGCTTAGGTGTAGCGGCGGGGGGGCATGAGCAGTTCTTC
few NA TRBJ2-7 TRBV6-5 CASSYGGAGSYEQYF TGTGCCAGCAGTTACGGAGGGGCCGGGTCCTACGAGCAGTACTTC
few NA TRBJ2-7 TRBV29-1 CSVEDLRQENYEQYF TGCAGCGTTGAAGATCTACGGCAGGAAAACTACGAGCAGTACTTC
many NA TRBJ2-7 TRBV6-6 CASYHVGVKQYF TGTGCCAGCTACCACGTCGGGGTGAAGCAGTACTTC
NA TRBD2 TRBJ2-3 TRBV29-1 CSVQGRAGPRGDTQYF TGCAGCGTCCAAGGGAGGGCGGGTCCTCGGGGAGATACGCAGTATTTT
few NA TRBJ2-7 TRBV7-9 CASSPRSGRGPSSYEQYF TGTGCCAGCAGCCCTAGGTCCGGGAGGGGGCCGAGCTCCTACGAGCAGTACTTC
many TRBD1 TRBJ1-4 TRBV19 CASRSTGGASNEKLFF TGTGCCAGTAGATCGACAGGGGGCGCGTCTAATGAAAAACTGTTTTTT
NA TRBD2 TRBJ2-1 TRBV12-3/TRBV12-4 CASSLETSGRGYEQFF TGTGCCAGCAGTTTAGAGACTAGCGGGAGGGGGTATGAGCAGTTCTTC
many NA TRBJ1-2 TRBV6-5 CASTTRGARGYTF TGTGCCAGCACCACGCGGGGGGCGCGGGGCTACACCTTC
few TRBD2 TRBJ2-3 TRBV4-3 CASSQGTSGGRLTDTQYF TGCGCCAGCAGCCAAGGGACTAGCGGGGGGCGTCTAACAGATACGCAGTATTTT
many TRBD1 TRBJ2-1 TRBV12-3/TRBV12-4 CASSFVTGVDEQFF TGTGCCAGCAGTTTTGTAACAGGGGTGGATGAGCAGTTCTTC
few NA TRBJ2-3 TRBV7-9 CASHPLFDEQGRTDTQYF TGTGCCAGCCACCCCCTGTTCGACGAACAGGGCCGAACAGATACGCAGTATTTT
few TRBD2 TRBJ2-1 TRBV10-3 CAISEAGTNKREAYNEQFF TGTGCCATCAGTGAGGCCGGGACAAATAAGCGGGAGGCTTACAATGAGCAGTTCTTC
NA TRBD2 TRBJ2-7 TRBV7-2 CASSQTGLAAYEQYF TGTGCCAGCAGCCAAACGGGACTAGCGGCCTACGAGCAGTACTTC
once TRBD1 TRBJ1-2 TRBV29-1 CSVDWDGTAIRYGYTF TGCAGCGTTGATTGGGACGGGACAGCCATTCGGTATGGCTACACCTTC
many TRBD2 TRBJ2-7 TRBV7-6 CASSPRGGDEQYF TGTGCCAGCAGCCCCCGCGGGGGTGACGAGCAGTACTTC